Following are 15 T cell receptor beta chains from one sample sequenced in a study of T cells in Graves' hyperthyroidism and ophthalmopathy. Amplification of TCR beta CDR3 regions was performed using RNA transcripts as template. When the TCR CDR3 underwent first-round RT-PCR, the HTBI primer set was used. MiXCR, applied by TCRdb to the multiplex PCR reads, yields one record per CDR3 protein. The repertoire holds roughly 350,000 distinct CDR3 sequences, with about 13% as singletons. Sequenced material: blood. These receptors all stem from a woman aged 40 to 50 with Graves' ophthalmopathy.

The chain has TRBV19 and TRBJ2-2; TRBD2 agrees at 8 bases. V was clipped by 4 bases and J by 4 bases; unmatched bases: 5. The CDR3 is made up of 15 amino acids. Germline CDR1 LNHDA, CDR2 SQIVND (reference sequence). The CDR3 nucleotides read TGTGCCAGTAGTACGGGGGGGGGAGGCACCGGGGAGCTGTTTTTT. It yields the protein CASSTGGGGTGELFF.

The sample holds many counts of this clonotype. The chain recombines TRBV28 with TRBJ1-1, with D tentatively TRBD1 (5 bases). V was clipped by 3 bases and J by 0 bases, with 8 bases between them. Germline CDR1 is MDHEN and CDR2 is SYDVKM. The CDR3 contains 14 residues. The CDR3 spells CASSFGGVNTEAFF. CDR3 DNA: TGTGCCAGCAGTTTCGGGGGGGTGAACACTGAAGCTTTCTTT.

This clonotype was seen a handful of times. This clone may be a read error of a much larger clone one base away. This sequence joins TRBV2 and TRBJ1-1, with D possibly TRBD1 on 6 matching bases. V was clipped by 5 bases and J by 4 bases, with 14 bases between them. Per germline, CDR1 SNHLY and CDR2 FYNNEI. CDR3 length: 14 amino acids. DNA of the CDR3: TGTGCCAGCAGTACTATCAGGGGTGGCACTGAAGCTTTCTTT. It yields the protein CASSTIRGGTEAFF. Variable domain in full (rest from reference TRBV2 and TRBJ1-1): EPEVTQTPSHQVTQMGQEVILRCVPISNHLYFYWYRQILGQKVEFLVSFYNNEISEKSEIFDDQFSVERPDGSNFTLKIRSTKLEDSAMYFCASSTIRGGTEAFFGQGTRLTVV.

Only one count was recorded for this clonotype. The rearrangement links TRBV11-2 to TRBJ2-7, with a weak D call TRBD2 (5 bases). The germline V gene has CDR1 SGHAT and CDR2 FQNNGV. The CDR3 covers 14 residues. Trimming removed 5 bases from V and 3 bases from J, with 14 bases in between. DNA for the CDR3: TGTGCCAGCAGCCGAGGGCAGGAGAACTACGAGCAGTACTTC. Its protein product is CASSRGQENYEQYF.

This clonotype was seen just once. The rearrangement uses TRBV3-1 and TRBJ2-1; no clear D. This CDR3 is built from 11 residues. Germline V gene lookup returns CDR1 LGHDT and CDR2 YNNKEL (reference sequence). Deletions cut 4 bases from V and 10 bases from J, with 8 bases between. The DNA of the CDR3 is TGTGCCAGCAGCCTTACGGAGGAGCAGTTCTTC. Protein: CASSLTEEQFF.

This sequence joins TRBV6-5 and TRBJ1-4; unclear D gene. The CDR3 contains 13 residues. Deletions cut 0 bases from V and 8 bases from J, with 7 bases between. Germline values: CDR1 MNHEY, CDR2 SVGAGI. CDR3 nucleotides: TGTGCCAGCAGTTACTCGAGGATGGAAAAACTGTTTTTT. Protein product: CASSYSRMEKLFF.

The sample holds many counts of this clonotype. The chain joins TRBV2 to TRBJ2-3; 7 nucleotides align to TRBD2. Germline V gene data show CDR1 as SNHLY and CDR2 as FYNNEI. Trimming removed 6 bases from V and 2 bases from J; junction bases left unmatched: 8. The CDR3 length is 15 residues. The CDR3 DNA is TGTGCCAGCAGCGCCGGGACTACCTACACAGATACGCAGTATTTT. It translates to CASSAGTTYTDTQYF.

The rearrangement links TRBV5-4 to TRBJ1-2; D may be TRBD1 (5 bases). V was pared by 4 bases and J by 4 bases, with 20 bases between. This CDR3 has 16 amino acids. Per germline, CDR1 SGHNT and CDR2 YYREEE (reference sequence). The CDR3 bases are TGTGCCAGCAGCCCCCCCCGGGACCGAGGACCCTATGGCTACACCTTC. Its protein is CASSPPRDRGPYGYTF.

This rearrangement joins TRBV11-3 to TRBJ2-2; D not certain. This CDR3 is built from 15 residues. Trimming stripped 2 bases from V and 6 bases from J, with 13 bases between. Germline CDR1 is SGHNT and CDR2 is YENEEA. The DNA for the CDR3 is TGTGCCAGCAGCTTACTCCGGGTACTCCCCGGGGAGCTGTTTTTT. Translating it yields CASSLLRVLPGELFF. Full variable domain (missing parts from reference TRBV11-3 and TRBJ2-2): EAGVVQSPRYKIIEKKQPVAFWCNPISGHNTLYWYLQNLGQGPELLIRYENEEAVDDSQLPKDRFSAERLKGVDSTLKIQPAELGDSAVYLCASSLLRVLPGELFFGEGSRLTVL.

The chain employs TRBV18 and TRBJ2-7; TRBD1 might be the D (6 bases). The CDR3 loop spans 15 amino acids. The germline V and J ends were trimmed by 2 bases and 1 base, with 12 bases remaining between them. Per the germline V gene, CDR1 is KGHSH and CDR2 is LQKENI. CDR3 sequence: CASSPKQGFSYEQYF. The DNA for the CDR3 is TGTGCCAGCTCACCAAAGCAGGGGTTTTCCTACGAGCAGTACTTC. The variable domain in full, with the rest retrieved from reference TRBV18 and TRBJ2-7, is NAGVMQNPRHLVRRRGQEARLRCSPMKGHSHVYWYRQLPEEGLKFMVYLQKENIIDESGMPKERFSAEFPKEGPSILRIQQVVRGDSAAYFCASSPKQGFSYEQYFGPGTRLTVT.

This clonotype was recorded at least ten times. The CDR3 is CASTPDSYYEQYF. CDR3 nucleotides: TGTGCCAGCACCCCTGACAGCTACTACGAGCAGTACTTC. This chain uses TRBV28 with TRBJ2-7, with D perhaps matching TRBD1 (5 bases). Trimming took off 7 bases at V and 3 bases at J, with 13 bases between the two ends. The CDR3 loop spans 13 amino acids. Germline V CDR1 and CDR2: MDHEN, SYDVKM.

This rearrangement joins TRBV5-1 to TRBJ2-1, with 10 bases fitting TRBD1. Germline CDR1 SGHRS, CDR2 YFSETQ. V lost 2 bases and J lost 11; bases outside the gene matches: 19. CDR3 length: 18 residues. The CDR3 DNA is TGCGCCAGCAGCTTACACCGGGACAGGGGACTCCCGGGCTCGCAGCAGTTCTTC. Its protein product is CASSLHRDRGLPGSQQFF.

At least ten counts were recorded for this clonotype. This rearrangement joins TRBV6-2 or TRBV6-3 to TRBJ2-3; D possibly corresponds to TRBD1 (6 bases). The CDR3 is 16 residues long. CDR1 and CDR2 (germline): MNHEY, SVGEGT. Trimming cost V 0 bases and J 4 bases, with 14 bases left between them. DNA of the CDR3: TGTGCCAGCAGTTACTCGAAAGTAGGGGGAGCAGATACGCAGTATTTT. Its protein product is CASSYSKVGGADTQYF.

This clonotype was detected many times. This chain links TRBV7-6 with TRBJ2-5; D unclear. Germline CDR1 is SGHVS and CDR2 is FNYEAQ. Deletions cut 4 bases from V and 4 bases from J, with 19 bases between. The CDR3 loop spans 16 amino acids. CDR3: CASSSIPRGQAETQYF. The CDR3 region has the DNA TGTGCCAGCAGCTCGATCCCGAGAGGCCAGGCAGAGACCCAGTACTTC.

This clonotype was counted many times. This chain links TRBV7-2 with TRBJ1-2, with unresolved D. Germline CDR1 is SGHTA and CDR2 is FQGNSA. V dropped 2 bases and J dropped 3 bases, with 16 bases sitting between them. The CDR3 has 16 amino acids. The CDR3 DNA sequence: TGTGCCAGCAGCTTATTATCAACAGTGGTTGACTATGGCTACACCTTC. Translation gives CASSLLSTVVDYGYTF.